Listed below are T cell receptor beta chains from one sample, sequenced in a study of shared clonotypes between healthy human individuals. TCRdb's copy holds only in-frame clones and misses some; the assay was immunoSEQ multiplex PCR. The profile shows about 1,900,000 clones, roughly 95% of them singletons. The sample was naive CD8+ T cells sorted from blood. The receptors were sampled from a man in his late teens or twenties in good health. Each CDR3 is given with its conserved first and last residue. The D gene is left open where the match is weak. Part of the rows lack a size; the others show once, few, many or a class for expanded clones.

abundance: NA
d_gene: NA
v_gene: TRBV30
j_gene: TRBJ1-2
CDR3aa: CAWSSENYGYTF
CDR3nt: TGTGCCTGGAGCTCCGAGAACTATGGCTACACCTTC

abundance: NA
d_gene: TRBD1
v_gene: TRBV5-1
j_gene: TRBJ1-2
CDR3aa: CASSLDRGLEYGYTF
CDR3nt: TGCGCCAGCAGCTTGGACAGGGGGCTGGAGTATGGCTACACCTTC

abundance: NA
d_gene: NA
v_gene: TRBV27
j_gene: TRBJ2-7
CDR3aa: CAEGRGSSSYEQYF
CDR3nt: TGTGCAGAGGGACGAGGGTCGAGCTCCTACGAGCAGTACTTC

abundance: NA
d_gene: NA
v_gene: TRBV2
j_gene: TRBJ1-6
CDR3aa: CASSETTGHSSYNSPLHF
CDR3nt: TGTGCCAGCAGTGAAACCACGGGACACAGCTCCTATAATTCACCCCTCCACTTT

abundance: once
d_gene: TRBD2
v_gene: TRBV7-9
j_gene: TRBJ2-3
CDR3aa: CASIPSGISTDTQYF
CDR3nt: TGTGCCAGCATTCCTAGCGGGATTAGCACAGATACGCAGTATTTT

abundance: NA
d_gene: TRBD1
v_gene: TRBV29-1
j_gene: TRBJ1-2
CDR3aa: CSVPEGAVTF
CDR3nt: TGCAGCGTTCCGGAGGGGGCGGTCACCTTC

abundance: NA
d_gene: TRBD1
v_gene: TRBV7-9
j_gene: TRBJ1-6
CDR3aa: CASSRGQMNSPLHF
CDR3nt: TGTGCCAGCAGCCGGGGACAGATGAATTCACCCCTCCACTTT

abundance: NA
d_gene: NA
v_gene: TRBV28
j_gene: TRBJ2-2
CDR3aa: CASSLTGETGELFF
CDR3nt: TGTGCCAGCAGTCTGACAGGTGAAACCGGGGAGCTGTTTTTT

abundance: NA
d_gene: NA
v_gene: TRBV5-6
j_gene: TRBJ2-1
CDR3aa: CASSSDKESYNEQFF
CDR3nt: TGTGCCAGCAGCTCCGACAAGGAGTCCTACAATGAGCAGTTCTTC

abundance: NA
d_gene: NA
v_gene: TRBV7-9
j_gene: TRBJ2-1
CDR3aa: CASSLVLHEQFF
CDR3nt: TGTGCCAGCAGCTTAGTTCTCCATGAGCAGTTCTTC

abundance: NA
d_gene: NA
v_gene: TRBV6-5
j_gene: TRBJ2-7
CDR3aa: CASSPLGPIYEQYF
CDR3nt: TGTGCCAGCAGCCCGCTAGGGCCAATCTACGAGCAGTACTTC

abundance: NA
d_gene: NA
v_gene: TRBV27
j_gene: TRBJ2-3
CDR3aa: CASSSPDGTSTDTQYF
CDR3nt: TGTGCCAGCAGTTCCCCCGACGGGACTAGCACAGATACGCAGTATTTT

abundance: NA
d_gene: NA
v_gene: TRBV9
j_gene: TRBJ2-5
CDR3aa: CASSSRDVEETQYF
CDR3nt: TGTGCCAGCAGCTCCAGGGACGTAGAAGAGACCCAGTACTTC

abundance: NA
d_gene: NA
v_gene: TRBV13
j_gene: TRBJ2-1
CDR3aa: CASSDRVKSYNEQFF
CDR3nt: TGTGCCAGCAGCGACCGGGTCAAGAGCTACAATGAGCAGTTCTTC

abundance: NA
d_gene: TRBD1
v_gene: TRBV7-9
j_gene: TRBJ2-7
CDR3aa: CASSSPDRGLYEQYF
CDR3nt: TGTGCCAGCAGCTCCCCGGACAGGGGGCTGTACGAGCAGTACTTC

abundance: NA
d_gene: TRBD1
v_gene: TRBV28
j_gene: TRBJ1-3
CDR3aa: CASSMDRSSGNTIYF
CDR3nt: TGTGCCAGCAGTATGGACAGGAGCTCTGGAAACACCATATATTTT

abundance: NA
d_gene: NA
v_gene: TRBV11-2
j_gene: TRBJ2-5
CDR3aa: CASSQKETQYF
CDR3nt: TGTGCCAGCAGCCAAAAAGAGACCCAGTACTTC

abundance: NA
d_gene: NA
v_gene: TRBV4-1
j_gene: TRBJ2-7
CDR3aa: CASSQGPGGYSYEQYF
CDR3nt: TGCGCCAGCAGCCAAGGTCCGGGGGGCTACTCCTACGAGCAGTACTTC

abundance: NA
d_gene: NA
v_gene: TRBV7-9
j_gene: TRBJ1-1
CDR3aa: CASSPNDPGIAEAFF
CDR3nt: TGTGCCAGCAGCCCCAATGATCCAGGGATCGCTGAAGCTTTCTTT

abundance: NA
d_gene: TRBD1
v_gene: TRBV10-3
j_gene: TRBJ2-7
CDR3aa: CAVWTGDEQYF
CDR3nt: TGTGCCGTCTGGACAGGGGACGAGCAGTACTTC

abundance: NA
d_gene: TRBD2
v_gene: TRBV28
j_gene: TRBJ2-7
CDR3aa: CASRVPGLAGGYEQYF
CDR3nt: TGTGCCAGCAGGGTCCCGGGACTAGCGGGAGGATACGAGCAGTACTTC

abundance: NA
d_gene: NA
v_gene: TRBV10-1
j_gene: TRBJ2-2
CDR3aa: CVSSDHRAGTGELFF
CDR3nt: TGCGTCAGCAGTGATCACAGGGCGGGCACCGGGGAGCTGTTTTTT

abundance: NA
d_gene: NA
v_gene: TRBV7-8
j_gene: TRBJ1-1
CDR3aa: CATVGTEAFF
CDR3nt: TGTGCCACCGTGGGCACTGAAGCTTTCTTT

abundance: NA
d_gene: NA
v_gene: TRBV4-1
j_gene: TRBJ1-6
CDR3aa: CASSQVFWGFYNSPLHF
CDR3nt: TGCGCCAGCAGCCAAGTGTTTTGGGGATTCTATAATTCACCCCTCCACTTT

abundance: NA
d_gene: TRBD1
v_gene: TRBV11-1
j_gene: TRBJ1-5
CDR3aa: CASSLGDPRGQGGNQPQHF
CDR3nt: TGTGCCAGCAGCTTAGGGGACCCTCGGGGACAGGGCGGCAATCAGCCCCAGCATTTT

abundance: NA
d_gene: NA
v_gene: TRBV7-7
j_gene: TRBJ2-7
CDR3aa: CASSLGTGSYEQYF
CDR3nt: TGTGCTAGCAGCTTAGGTACAGGGTCCTACGAGCAGTACTTC

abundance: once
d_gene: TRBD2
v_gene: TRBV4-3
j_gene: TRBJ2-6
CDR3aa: CASSQDSSGQSGANVLTF
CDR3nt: TGCGCCAGCAGCCAAGATTCTAGCGGGCAATCTGGGGCCAACGTCCTGACTTTC

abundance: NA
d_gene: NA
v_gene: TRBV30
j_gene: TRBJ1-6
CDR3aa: CAWTDRPGHSNSPLHF
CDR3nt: TGTGCCTGGACCGACCGCCCGGGACATAGTAATTCACCCCTCCACTTT

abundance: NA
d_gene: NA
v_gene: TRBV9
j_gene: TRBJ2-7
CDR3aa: CASSAGPASNEQYF
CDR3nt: TGTGCCAGTAGCGCGGGACCGGCTTCGAACGAGCAGTACTTC

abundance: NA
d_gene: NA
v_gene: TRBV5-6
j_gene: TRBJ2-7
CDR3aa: CASSLVGGDEQYF
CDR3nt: TGTGCCAGCAGCTTGGTTGGGGGCGACGAGCAGTACTTC

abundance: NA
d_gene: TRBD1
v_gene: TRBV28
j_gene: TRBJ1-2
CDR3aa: CASSPRTGYYGYTF
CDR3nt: TGTGCCAGCAGTCCTCGGACAGGATACTATGGCTACACCTTC

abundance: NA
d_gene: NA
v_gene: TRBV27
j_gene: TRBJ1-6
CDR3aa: CASSPNQLNNSPLHF
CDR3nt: TGTGCCAGCAGTCCTAACCAGCTAAATAATTCACCCCTCCACTTT

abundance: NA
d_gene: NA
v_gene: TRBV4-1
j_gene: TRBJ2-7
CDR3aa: CASSQGSDEQYF
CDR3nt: TGCGCCAGCAGCCAGGGGTCCGACGAGCAGTACTTC

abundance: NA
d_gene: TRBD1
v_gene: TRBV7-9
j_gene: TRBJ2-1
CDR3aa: CASSQRTGPVDEQFF
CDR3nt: TGTGCCAGCAGCCAACGGACAGGGCCGGTTGATGAGCAGTTCTTC